This passage covers 7 T cell receptor beta chains from one sample sequenced in a study of blood T cell repertoires in COVID-19. Some clones are missing from TCRdb's copy, which holds only in-frame ones; the method was immunoSEQ multiplex PCR. This table has 70,000 to 95,000 clones, roughly nine tenths appearing once. The sequencing input was peripheral blood. These receptors came from a man in his fifties or sixties with COVID-19, enrolled during active disease.

The V call is TRBV6-5, the J call TRBJ1-2; D is undetermined. The germline V and J ends were trimmed by 7 bases and 1 base, with 10 bases remaining between them. Germline-derived CDR1 and CDR2 are MNHEY and SVGAGI. This CDR3 has 13 amino acids. CDR3 bases: TGTGCCAGCATTCTAGACGGTAACTATGGCTACACCTTC. It is translated as CASILDGNYGYTF.

The V and J genes are TRBV6-1 and TRBJ1-5, with 7 positions matching TRBD1. V gave up 4 bases and J gave up 5 bases; unmatched junction bases: 11. This CDR3 spans 16 amino acids. The germline gives CDR1 MNHNS, CDR2 SASEGT. The CDR3 loop is CASSGRDSPSDQPQHF. The CDR3 DNA sequence: TGTGCCAGCAGTGGCCGGGACAGCCCTTCCGATCAGCCCCAGCATTTT.

The chain has TRBV7-2 and TRBJ2-5, with 15 nucleotides matching TRBD2. Losses at the gene ends were 4 bases for V and 0 bases for J; bases not matched to a gene: 3. CDR1 is SGHTA and CDR2 is FQGNSA in the germline V gene. The CDR3 sequence is 17 residues long. CDR3: CASSSGLAGGNQETQYF. CDR3 DNA: TGTGCCAGCAGCTCAGGACTAGCGGGGGGGAACCAAGAGACCCAGTACTTC.

This clone was found a few times. The genes are TRBV5-1 and TRBJ1-5; 10 positions agree with TRBD1. Losses at the gene ends were 4 bases for V and 7 bases for J; bases not matched to a gene: 8. The CDR3 consists of 15 residues. Germline V gene data show CDR1 as SGHRS and CDR2 as YFSETQ. CDR3 sequence: CASSLGQGVGQPQHF. As DNA, the CDR3 is TGCGCCAGCAGCCTAGGACAGGGGGTAGGACAGCCCCAGCATTTT.

V and J are TRBV3-1 (or the pseudogene TRBV3-2) and TRBJ2-3; D is unresolved. The CDR3 sequence is 15 residues long. The V gene's germline CDR1 is LGHDT and CDR2 YNNKEL (reference sequence). Between the trimmed V and J ends, which lost 3 bases and 2 bases, there was a span of 12 bases. This CDR3 is CASSHLVGSTDTQYF. DNA of the CDR3: TGTGCCAGCAGCCATCTAGTTGGCTCCACAGATACGCAGTATTTT.

The genes are TRBV14 and TRBJ2-5, with D possibly matching TRBD1 (6 bases). Germline CDR1 is SGHDN and CDR2 is FVKESK. The V and J ends lost 4 bases and 5 bases respectively, with 23 bases between them. The CDR3 is made up of 17 amino acids. The CDR3 region is CASSLGRTVNFEETQYF. CDR3 nucleotides: TGTGCCAGCAGCCTAGGCCGGACAGTCAATTTCGAGGAGACCCAGTACTTC.

This clone has only a few counts. The gene calls are TRBV2 and TRBJ1-2, with TRBD1 matching 11 bases. The CDR3 extends over 14 amino acids. Germline V gives CDR1 SNHLY, CDR2 FYNNEI. V dropped 4 bases and J dropped 6; count of bases not matched to a gene: 4. CDR3 sequence reads: CASSVGTGGNGYTF. CDR3 nucleotide sequence: TGTGCCAGCAGTGTGGGGACAGGGGGTAATGGCTACACCTTC.